The clone carrying this T cell receptor beta chain occurred a few times. The CDR3 runs 12 residues. CDR1 and CDR2 (germline): MDHEN, SYDVKM. Trimming took 5 bases from V and 8 from J, leaving 12 bases between them. The sample comes from a study of blood T cell repertoires in COVID-19. Study information: Researchers got acute and convalescent COVID-19 samples from the United States, Italy and Spain. PBMCs, B-cell-depleted T cells, or T cells were the source of the cDNA or gDNA that made up the material.

Per the study methods: Amplified reference gene primers provided the basis for estimating nucleated cell counts. Assay: immunoSEQ multiplex PCR; the TCRdb copy retains only in-frame clones and omits some. Clone size and the V and J calls come from that table; the DNA yielded D and trimming. The sample consists of 140,000 or so clones, 80% of them appearing once. This clonotype was obtained from a woman aged 50 to 60 with acute or convalescent COVID-19. Sequenced sample: peripheral blood. The genes are TRBV28 and TRBJ1-2; D possibly corresponds to TRBD1 (6 bases). CDR3 DNA sequence: TGTGCCAGCAGTCTGGGGACAACAGGCTACACCTTC. This sequence encodes CASSLGTTGYTF.